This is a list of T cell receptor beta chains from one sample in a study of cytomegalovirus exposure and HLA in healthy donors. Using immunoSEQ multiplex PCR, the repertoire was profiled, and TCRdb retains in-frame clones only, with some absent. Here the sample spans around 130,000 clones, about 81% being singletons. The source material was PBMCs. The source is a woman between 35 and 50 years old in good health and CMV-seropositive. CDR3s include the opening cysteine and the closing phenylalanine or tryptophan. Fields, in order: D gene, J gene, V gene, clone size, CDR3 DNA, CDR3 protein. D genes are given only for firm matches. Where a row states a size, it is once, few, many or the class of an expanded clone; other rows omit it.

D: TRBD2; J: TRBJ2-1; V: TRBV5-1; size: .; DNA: TGCGCCAGCAGCGAGGGACTAGCGGGACAGCAGTTCTTC; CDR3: CASSEGLAGQQFF
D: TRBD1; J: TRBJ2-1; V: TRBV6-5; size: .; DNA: TGTGCCAGCAGCCGCGGGACAGGGGATTACAATGAGCAGTTCTTC; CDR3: CASSRGTGDYNEQFF
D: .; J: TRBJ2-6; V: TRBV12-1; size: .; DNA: TGTGCCAGCAGAACCGTGACACCTGGGGCCAACGTCCTGACTTTC; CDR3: CASRTVTPGANVLTF
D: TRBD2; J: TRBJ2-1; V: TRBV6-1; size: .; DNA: TGTGCCAGCAGTCTGCTAGCGGGAGAGCACAATGAGCAGTTCTTC; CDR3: CASSLLAGEHNEQFF
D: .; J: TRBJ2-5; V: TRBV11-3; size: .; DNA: TGTGCCAGCAGCCTAGGGACGAGCGGTGAGACCCAGTACTTC; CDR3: CASSLGTSGETQYF
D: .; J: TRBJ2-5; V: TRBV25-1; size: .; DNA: TGTGCCAGCAGTGAATATAGGGGAGGCGCCCAGTACTTC; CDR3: CASSEYRGGAQYF
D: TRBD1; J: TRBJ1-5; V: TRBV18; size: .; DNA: TGTGCCAGCTCACCCCAAGGACAGGGGAATCAGCCCCAGCATTTT; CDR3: CASSPQGQGNQPQHF
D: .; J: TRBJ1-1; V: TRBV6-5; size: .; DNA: TGTGCCAGCACCAACGGGTTAAGGACTGAAGCTTTCTTT; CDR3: CASTNGLRTEAFF
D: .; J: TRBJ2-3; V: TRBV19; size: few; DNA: TGTGCCAGTAGTATCTCGATAGGGGAGGGCACAGATACGCAGTATTTT; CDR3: CASSISIGEGTDTQYF
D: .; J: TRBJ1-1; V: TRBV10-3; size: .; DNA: TGTGCCATCAGTGGGGCAGAGAACACTGAAGCTTTCTTT; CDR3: CAISGAENTEAFF
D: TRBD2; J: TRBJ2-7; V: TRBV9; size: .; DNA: TGTGCCAGCAGCCCGGGGGGGGGAGGAACCTACGAGCAGTACTTC; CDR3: CASSPGGGGTYEQYF
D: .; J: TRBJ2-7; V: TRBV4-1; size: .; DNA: TGCGCCAGCAGCCGAGAACCCTTTAGCTACGAGCAGTACTTC; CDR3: CASSREPFSYEQYF
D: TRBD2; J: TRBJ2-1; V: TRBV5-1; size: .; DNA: TGCGCCAGCCGCTTAGCGGGAGTTGGGGGCAATGAGCAGTTCTTC; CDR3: CASRLAGVGGNEQFF
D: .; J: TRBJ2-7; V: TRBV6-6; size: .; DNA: TGTGCCAGCAGCCCCAGGGAAACCTACGAGCAGTACTTC; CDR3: CASSPRETYEQYF
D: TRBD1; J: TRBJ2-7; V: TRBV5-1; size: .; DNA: TGCGCCAGCAGCTTGGCGCCGGGACAGGGATCCTACGAGCAGTACTTC; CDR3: CASSLAPGQGSYEQYF
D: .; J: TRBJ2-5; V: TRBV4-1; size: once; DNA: TGCGCCAGCAGCCAAGAAGTAGCTCCCCTAGGGGTGGCCCAGTACTTC; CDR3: CASSQEVAPLGVAQYF
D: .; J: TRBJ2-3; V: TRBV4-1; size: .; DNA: TGCGCCAGCAGCCTACGAGATGACTCCGTCGGCACAGATACGCAGTATTTT; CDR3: CASSLRDDSVGTDTQYF
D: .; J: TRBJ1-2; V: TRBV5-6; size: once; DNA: TGTGCCAGCAGCCCCCGCCGGCAGGGTACCTATGGCTACACCTTC; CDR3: CASSPRRQGTYGYTF
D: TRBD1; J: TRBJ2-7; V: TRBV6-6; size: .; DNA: TGTGCCAGCAGTTACCCGGACAGGGAGAACTCCTACGAGCAGTACTTC; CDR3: CASSYPDRENSYEQYF
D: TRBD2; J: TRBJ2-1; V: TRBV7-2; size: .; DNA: TGTGCCAGCAGTCGCGAAGCGGGACTCTCCTACAATGAGCAGTTCTTC; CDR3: CASSREAGLSYNEQFF
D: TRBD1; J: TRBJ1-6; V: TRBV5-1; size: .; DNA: TGCGCCAGCAGCCCGGACAGGACCCAGTGGACCCTCCACTTT; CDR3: CASSPDRTQWTLHF
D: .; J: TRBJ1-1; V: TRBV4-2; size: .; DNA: TGTGCCAGCAGCCAAGAGACAGAAGCTTTCTTT; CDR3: CASSQETEAFF
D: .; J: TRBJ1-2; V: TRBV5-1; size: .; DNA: TGCGCCAGCAGCTTGGATATCTCTGGAGACTATGGCTACACCTTC; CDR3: CASSLDISGDYGYTF
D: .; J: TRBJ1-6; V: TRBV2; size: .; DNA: TGTGCCAGCACCCAGGAGGGGCATAATTCACCCCTCCACTTT; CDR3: CASTQEGHNSPLHF
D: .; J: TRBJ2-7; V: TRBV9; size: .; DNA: TGTGCCAGCAGCCCAGATTGGGCTTACTCCTACGAGCAGTACTTC; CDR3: CASSPDWAYSYEQYF
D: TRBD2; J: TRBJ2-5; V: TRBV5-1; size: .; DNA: TGCGCCAGCAGCTTTGGACTAGCGGGACAAGAGACCCAGTACTTC; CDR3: CASSFGLAGQETQYF
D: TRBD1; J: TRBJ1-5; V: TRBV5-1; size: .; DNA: TGCGCCAGCAGCTTGGCAGGGGGGCAAAATCAGCCCCAGCATTTT; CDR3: CASSLAGGQNQPQHF
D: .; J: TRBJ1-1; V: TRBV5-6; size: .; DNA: TGTGCCAGCAGCTTTTGGTCAGGGGCTTTGAACACTGAAGCTTTCTTT; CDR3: CASSFWSGALNTEAFF
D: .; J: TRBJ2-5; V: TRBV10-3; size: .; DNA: TGTGCCATCAGTGAGGACAGCGGGCAAGAGACCCAGTACTTC; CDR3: CAISEDSGQETQYF
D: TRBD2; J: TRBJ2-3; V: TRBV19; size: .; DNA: TGTGCCAGTAGTATAGGGCTCGGCGGGGGAGTCACAGATACGCAGTATTTT; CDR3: CASSIGLGGGVTDTQYF
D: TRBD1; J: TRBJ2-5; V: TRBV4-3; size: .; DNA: TGCGCCAGCAGCCAAGGTTGGGACAGGGATAAGACCCAGTACTTC; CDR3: CASSQGWDRDKTQYF
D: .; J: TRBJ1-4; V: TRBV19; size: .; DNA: TGTGCCAGTAGTATAGCTCTGACCCGGAGTTTACTGTTTTTT; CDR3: CASSIALTRSLLFF
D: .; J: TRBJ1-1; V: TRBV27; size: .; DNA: TGTGCCAGCAGGGGGACGGGGGGCACTGAAGCTTTCTTT; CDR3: CASRGTGGTEAFF
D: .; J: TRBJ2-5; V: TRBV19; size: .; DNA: TGTGCCAGTAGTATCACCCCAGGGGTTGGGGAGATCCAGTACTTC; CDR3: CASSITPGVGEIQYF
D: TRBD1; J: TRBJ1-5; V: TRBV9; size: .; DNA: TGTGCCAGCAGCCCAGGGGGACAGGTAAATCAGCCCCAGCATTTT; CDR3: CASSPGGQVNQPQHF
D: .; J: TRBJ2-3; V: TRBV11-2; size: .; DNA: TGTGCCAGCAGTCTGGCAGGGGTTCGGACAGATACGCAGTATTTT; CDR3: CASSLAGVRTDTQYF
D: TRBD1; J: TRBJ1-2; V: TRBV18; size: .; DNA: TGTGCCAGCTCACCGTCCTCAGACAGGGGAGTTTATGGCTACACCTTC; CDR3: CASSPSSDRGVYGYTF
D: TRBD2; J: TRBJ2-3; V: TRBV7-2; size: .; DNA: TGTGCCAGCAGCTCGAAAACGCAGGTAGCGGGAGGGACAGATACGCAGTATTTT; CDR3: CASSSKTQVAGGTDTQYF
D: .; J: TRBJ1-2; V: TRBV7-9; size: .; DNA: TGTGCCAGCAGCTTAATGGACAGCTCGAACTATGGCTACACCTTC; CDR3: CASSLMDSSNYGYTF
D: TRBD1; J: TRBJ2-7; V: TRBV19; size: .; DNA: TGTGCCAGTAGCAGTCCGGACAGGGTCGAGCAGTACTTC; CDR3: CASSSPDRVEQYF
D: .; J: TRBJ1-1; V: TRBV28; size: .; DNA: TGTGCCAGCAGTTTCTCCGCGGACACTGAAGCTTTCTTT; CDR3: CASSFSADTEAFF
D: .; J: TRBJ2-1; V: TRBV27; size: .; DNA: TGTGCCAGCAGTCACGGGACTTATAATGAGCAGTTCTTC; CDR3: CASSHGTYNEQFF
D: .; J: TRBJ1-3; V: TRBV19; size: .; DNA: TGTGCCAGTAGTACCCGACAGACCTCTGGAAACACCATATATTTT; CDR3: CASSTRQTSGNTIYF
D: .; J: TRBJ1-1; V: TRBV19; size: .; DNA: TGTGCCAGTAGTGCCTCAACCGGACTCACTGAAGCTTTCTTT; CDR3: CASSASTGLTEAFF
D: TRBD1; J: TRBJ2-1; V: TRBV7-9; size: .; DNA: TGTGCCAGCAGCCCTGAGGGGACAGCTTCTCCGCAGTTCTTC; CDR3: CASSPEGTASPQFF
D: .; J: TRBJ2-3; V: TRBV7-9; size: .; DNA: TGTGCCAGCAGCTTAAATCAGGACACAGATACGCAGTATTTT; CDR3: CASSLNQDTDTQYF
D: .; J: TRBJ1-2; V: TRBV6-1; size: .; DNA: TGTGCCAGCAGTGAAGGAGCAGGCCTCTATGGCTACACCTTC; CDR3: CASSEGAGLYGYTF
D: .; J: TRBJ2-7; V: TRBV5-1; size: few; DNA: TGCGCCAGCAGCGGAGAGGGCAGGGGCTTCTACGAGCAGTACTTC; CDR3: CASSGEGRGFYEQYF
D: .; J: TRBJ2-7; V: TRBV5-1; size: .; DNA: TGCGCCAGCAGCTATCGTCGGGGGACGGGTGACGAGCAGTACTTC; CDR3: CASSYRRGTGDEQYF
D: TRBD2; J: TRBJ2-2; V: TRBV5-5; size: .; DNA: TGTGCCAGCAGCTTGGTACCGGGGGGGGACACCGGGGAGCTGTTTTTT; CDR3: CASSLVPGGDTGELFF
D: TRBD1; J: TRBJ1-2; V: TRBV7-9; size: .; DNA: TGTGCCAGCAGCTTCGGACAGGGCTATGGCTACACCTTC; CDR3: CASSFGQGYGYTF
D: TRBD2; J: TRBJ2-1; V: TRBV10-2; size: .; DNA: TGCGCCAGCAGTGGTACTAGCGGGTATCAGAGGTCCTACAATGAGCAGTTCTTC; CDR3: CASSGTSGYQRSYNEQFF
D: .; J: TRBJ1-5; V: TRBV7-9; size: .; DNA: TGTGCCAGCAGCCAGGGAAATAGCAATCAGCCCCAGCATTTT; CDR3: CASSQGNSNQPQHF
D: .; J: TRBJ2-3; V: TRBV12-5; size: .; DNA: TGTGCTAGTGGTTTGGTACCGGGGGGCAGCACAGATACGCAGTATTTT; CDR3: CASGLVPGGSTDTQYF
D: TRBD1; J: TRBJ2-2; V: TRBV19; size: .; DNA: TGTGCCAGTAGTGCCACAGGGGCCACCTGGGACACCGGGGAGCTGTTTTTT; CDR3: CASSATGATWDTGELFF
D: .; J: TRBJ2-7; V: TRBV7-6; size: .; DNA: TGTGCCAGCAGCTTAGGGGCAGGGGCGTCCTACGAGCAGTACTTC; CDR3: CASSLGAGASYEQYF
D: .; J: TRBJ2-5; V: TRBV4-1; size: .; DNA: TGCGCCAGCAGCTCCCAAGGCGGGGGCTTCTTAGAGACCCAGTACTTC; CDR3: CASSSQGGGFLETQYF